The 18 T cell receptor beta chains below come from one sample, sequenced in a study of T-cell memory formation after mild COVID-19. TCRdb fed the 5' RACE reads into MiXCR, producing one record per CDR3 protein. The sample contains about 140,000 distinct CDR3 sequences, more than 12% of which appear only once. The sequencing input was PBMCs or a T cell subset sorted from them (not recorded which). These receptors were taken from an adult woman who had mild COVID-19 (a few samples of this study predate the infection). Cell type and time point are not known.

This clonotype occurred a few times. The chain employs TRBV27 and TRBJ2-4; D may be TRBD1 or TRBD2 (5 bases each). V was pared by 2 bases and J by 1 base, with 12 bases between. Looked up from germline, CDR1 is MNHEY and CDR2 is SMNVEV (reference sequence). This CDR3 spans 16 amino acids. CDR3 coding DNA: TGTGCCAGCAGTTTAAGATTCTGGGACGCCAAAAACATTCAGTACTTC. Its translation is CASSLRFWDAKNIQYF.

This chain uses TRBV12-3 or TRBV12-4 with TRBJ2-5; D possibly corresponds to TRBD2 (6 bases). The CDR3 covers 12 residues. V lost 6 bases and J lost 7, with 12 bases in between. The CDR3 loop is CASSLPAGTQYF. DNA of the CDR3: TGTGCCAGCAGCCTCCCAGCGGGGACCCAGTACTTC.

This clonotype occurred a few times. The chain employs TRBV29-1 and TRBJ2-7; the D gene is possibly TRBD1 (5 bases). Trimming shortened V by 6 bases and J by 4 bases, and 16 bases separated the two germline ends. CDR1 SQVTM and CDR2 ANQGSEA come from the germline V gene. The CDR3 consists of 13 residues. CDR3 residues: CSVDITGTYEQYF. The CDR3 nucleotides are TGCAGCGTGGACATTACAGGAACTTACGAGCAGTACTTC.

The V gene is TRBV7-6, the J gene TRBJ1-2; D unresolved. Deletions cut 1 base from V and 8 bases from J, with 20 bases between. This CDR3 is 16 amino acids long. Germline V gene lookup returns CDR1 SGHVS and CDR2 FNYEAQ. Here the CDR3 DNA reads TGTGCCAGCAGCTTAGTATCCGGCCAGGCCACTATGGGCTACACCTTC. It yields the protein CASSLVSGQATMGYTF.

This clonotype was seen more than once but under ten times. The CDR3 nucleotides read TGTGCCAGCAGGACGGGGGGGGCGGACACCGGGGAGCTGTTTTTT. Translating it yields CASRTGGADTGELFF. The chain recombines TRBV6-5 with TRBJ2-2, with 8 bases aligning to TRBD2. CDR3 length: 15 amino acids. CDR1 is MNHEY and CDR2 is SVGAGI in the germline V gene. V lost 6 bases to trimming and J lost 3 bases; unmatched junction nucleotides: 6.

This clonotype is a singleton in its sample. The chain employs TRBV10-3 and TRBJ1-5; 7 nucleotides match TRBD1. Germline-derived CDR1 and CDR2 are ENHRY and SYGVKD. V was clipped by 3 bases and J by 2 bases; unmatched bases: 7. CDR3 length: 16 amino acids. Here the CDR3 reads CAISDRGGIGNQPQHF. CDR3 sequence (DNA): TGTGCCATCAGTGATCGAGGGGGCATAGGCAATCAGCCCCAGCATTTT.

This clonotype was seen a handful of times. The chain uses TRBV7-2 and TRBJ2-1; 14 bases are shared with TRBD2. CDR3 length: 15 amino acids. Trimming at V came to 5 bases and at J to 6 bases, leaving 3 bases not matched to a gene. Per the germline V gene, CDR1 is SGHTA and CDR2 is FQGNSA. CDR3 sequence reads: CASSPGLAGGNEQFF. In DNA form, the CDR3 reads TGTGCCAGCAGCCCCGGACTAGCGGGAGGCAATGAGCAGTTCTTC.

This clonotype was detected only a few times. The chain uses TRBV10-3 and TRBJ2-1, with D perhaps matching TRBD1 (6 bases). Germline lookup yields CDR1 ENHRY and CDR2 SYGVKD. The V end lost 4 bases, the J end lost 1 base, and 8 bases lay between the germline ends. The CDR3 spans 14 residues. For the CDR3, the DNA is TGTGCCATCAGTGTAGGGGGTTCCTACAATGAGCAGTTCTTC. Its translation is CAISVGGSYNEQFF.

V and J are TRBV4-3 and TRBJ2-2; 9 nucleotides match TRBD2. CDR3 length equals 16 residues. In germline, CDR1 is LGHNA, CDR2 YSLEER. The J segment lost 1 base and the V segment lost 1 base, leaving 1 base of the junction unmatched. CDR3 coding DNA: TGCGCCAGCAGCCAAGGGACTAGCGTGAACACCGGGGAGCTGTTTTTT. It encodes CASSQGTSVNTGELFF.

In this sample, this clonotype turned up a few times. The chain joins TRBV19 to TRBJ2-1, with 14 bases fitting TRBD2. The germline CDR1 and CDR2 sequences are LNHDA and SQIVND (reference sequence). V shed 3 bases and J 7 bases; nucleotides not matched to a gene: 2. The CDR3 loop spans 15 amino acids. The CDR3 nucleotides are TGTGCCAGTAGTATGGGGACTAGCGGGAGAAATGAGCAGTTCTTC. Protein product: CASSMGTSGRNEQFF.

The genes are TRBV13 and TRBJ1-6; 10 bases align to TRBD1. The CDR3 contains 15 residues. Germline V gives CDR1 PRHDT, CDR2 FYEKMQ (reference sequence). J lost 7 bases, V lost 5 bases, and 5 bases had no gene match. CDR3 loop: CASSLSGQGNSPLHF. As DNA, the CDR3 is TGTGCCAGCAGCCTATCGGGACAGGGGAATTCACCCCTCCACTTT. Supplemented by reference TRBV13 and TRBJ1-6, the full variable domain reads AAGVIQSPRHLIKEKRETATLKCYPIPRHDTVYWYQQGPGQDPQFLISFYEKMQSDKGSIPDRFSAQQFSDYHSELNMSSLELGDSALYFCASSLSGQGNSPLHFGNGTRLTVT.

The V call is TRBV20-1, the J call TRBJ2-5; the D gene is possibly TRBD1 (5 bases). V gave up 3 bases and J gave up 3 bases, with 14 bases separating them. Germline lookup yields CDR1 DFQATT and CDR2 SNEGSKA (reference sequence). CDR3 length: 14 amino acids. CDR3 nucleotides: TGCAGTGCTAGGTATTCAGGGTCAGAAGAGACCCAGTACTTC. This sequence encodes CSARYSGSEETQYF.

The table lists this clonotype with a few counts. The chain combines TRBV27 with TRBJ2-2, with 7 bases aligning to TRBD1. Germline CDR1 MNHEY, CDR2 SMNVEV (reference sequence). This CDR3 comprises 14 residues. V dropped 8 bases and J dropped 6; count of bases not matched to a gene: 9. Written as DNA, the CDR3 is TGTGCCAGCTCCCAGTCCGGACAGGCCGGGGAGCTGTTTTTT. It yields the protein CASSQSGQAGELFF.

The chain links TRBV6-1 to TRBJ2-1; a weak D match, TRBD2 (5 bases). The CDR3 covers 13 residues. Germline CDR1 MNHNS, CDR2 SASEGT. Trimming pared 4 bases from V and 8 bases from J, leaving 12 bases between. CDR3 sequence reads: CASSGRFSDEQFF. The CDR3 nucleotides read TGTGCCAGCAGTGGACGGTTTAGCGATGAGCAGTTCTTC.

The rearrangement uses TRBV7-9 and TRBJ2-1; D perhaps matches TRBD1 (6 bases). CDR1 and CDR2 (germline): SEHNR, FQNEAQ (reference sequence). There are 14 residues in the CDR3. V gave up 5 bases and J gave up 0 bases, with 8 bases separating them. The CDR3, as DNA: TGTGCCAGCAGCCAGGGGTACTCCTACAATGAGCAGTTCTTC. Protein sequence: CASSQGYSYNEQFF.

The gene calls are TRBV5-6 and TRBJ2-7; no firm D call. CDR3 length equals 17 residues. V lost 4 bases and J lost 9, with 29 bases in between. Looked up from germline, CDR1 is SGHDT and CDR2 is YYEEEE. CDR3 region: CASSPRLGIGSPTMQYF. CDR3 DNA sequence: TGTGCCAGCAGCCCCCGGTTGGGGATTGGATCTCCTACGATGCAGTACTTC.

This clonotype has a handful of counts. The gene calls are TRBV9 and TRBJ1-5; TRBD1 aligns across 7 bases. The junction had 8 bases not matched to a gene; V was cut back by 3 bases and J by 2 bases. This CDR3 spans 16 amino acids. CDR1 and CDR2 (germline): SGDLS, YYNGEE. CDR3 coding DNA: TGTGCCAGCAGCGGACCAGACAGGGAAGGCAATCAGCCCCAGCATTTT. Translating gives CASSGPDREGNQPQHF.

The chain links TRBV11-1 to TRBJ2-4; D uncertain. Per germline, CDR1 SGHAT and CDR2 FQDESV (reference sequence). V shed 5 bases and J shed 0 bases, with 17 bases lying between them. The CDR3 totals 17 residues. CDR3 DNA sequence: TGTGCCAGCAGCCGAGGACCGTATTCACTAGCCAAAAACATTCAGTACTTC. This codes for CASSRGPYSLAKNIQYF.